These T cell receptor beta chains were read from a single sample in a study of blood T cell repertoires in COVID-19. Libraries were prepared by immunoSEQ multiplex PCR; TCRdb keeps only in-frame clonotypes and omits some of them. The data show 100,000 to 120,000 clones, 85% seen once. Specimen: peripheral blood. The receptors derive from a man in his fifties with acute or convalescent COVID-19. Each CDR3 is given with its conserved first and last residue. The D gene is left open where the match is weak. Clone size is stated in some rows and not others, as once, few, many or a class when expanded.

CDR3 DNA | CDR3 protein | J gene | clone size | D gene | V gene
TGTGCCAGCAGCCCAGGGACAGGTCTCAACTATGGCTACACCTTC | CASSPGTGLNYGYTF | TRBJ1-2 | - | TRBD1 | TRBV5-4
TGTGCCACCAGTGATTTACAGGGACGCGACTACACCTTC | CATSDLQGRDYTF | TRBJ1-2 | - | - | TRBV24-1
TGTGCCATCAGTGGGGCAACCTCCAATGAGCAGTTCTTC | CAISGATSNEQFF | TRBJ2-1 | - | - | TRBV10-3
TGTGCCAGCTCACCACCGGGACAGTACACAGATACGCAGTATTTT | CASSPPGQYTDTQYF | TRBJ2-3 | - | TRBD1 | TRBV18
TGTGCTAGTGGTTTCCGTGACAGGGACTACGAGCAGTACTTC | CASGFRDRDYEQYF | TRBJ2-7 | - | TRBD1 | TRBV12-5
TGTGCCAGCAGCTTGACATCGGGACAGGCGACAGATACGCAGTATTTT | CASSLTSGQATDTQYF | TRBJ2-3 | - | TRBD1 | TRBV7-9
TGTGCCAGCAAGTCCGGGAGCTATGGCAATGAGCAGTTCTTC | CASKSGSYGNEQFF | TRBJ2-1 | - | - | TRBV11-3
TGTGCCAGCAGCTTGGGGAGCGGGACCGGGGAGCTGTTTTTT | CASSLGSGTGELFF | TRBJ2-2 | once | - | TRBV7-2
TGTGCCAGCAGTTTATACTTTCAAGAGACCCAGTACTTC | CASSLYFQETQYF | TRBJ2-5 | - | - | TRBV12-3/TRBV12-4
TGTGCCAGCAGCTTAGACACCCGGCACGAGCAGTACTTC | CASSLDTRHEQYF | TRBJ2-7 | - | - | TRBV7-3
TGTGCCAGCAAGATAAACAGGGGTAATAGCAATCAGCCCCAGCATTTT | CASKINRGNSNQPQHF | TRBJ1-5 | - | TRBD1 | TRBV2
TGTGCCTGTTCCCCCGGGCTAGCGGGGGGTGGCACAGATACGCAGTATTTT | CACSPGLAGGGTDTQYF | TRBJ2-3 | - | TRBD2 | TRBV30
TGTGCCAGCAGTCGAACAGGGAATCAGCCCCAGCATTTT | CASSRTGNQPQHF | TRBJ1-5 | - | - | TRBV28
TGTGCCAGCAGCACCCCCGGGACTAGCGGGAGGGGGTCCTACAGCTCCTACAATGAGCAGTTCTTC | CASSTPGTSGRGSYSSYNEQFF | TRBJ2-1 | once | TRBD2 | TRBV9
TGTGCCAGCAGCCAAAGGACAGCCCGCTATGGCTACACCTTC | CASSQRTARYGYTF | TRBJ1-2 | - | - | TRBV3-1/TRBV3-2
TGTGCTAGTGGTGTAGGGACTTATAGTGAGCAGTTCTTC | CASGVGTYSEQFF | TRBJ2-1 | - | - | TRBV12-5
TGCGCCAGCAGCTTGGGCGTTAACAGGGGGGCAGGTTCACCCCTCCACTTT | CASSLGVNRGAGSPLHF | TRBJ1-6 | - | TRBD1 | TRBV5-1
TGTGCCAGTAGTATACTCCCGGGACAGGGGATCGGGGAGCTGTTTTTT | CASSILPGQGIGELFF | TRBJ2-2 | - | TRBD1 | TRBV19
TGTGCCAGCTCACCATCGCGCACGCGGAACACCATATATTTT | CASSPSRTRNTIYF | TRBJ1-3 | few | - | TRBV18
TGCGCCAGCAGCCCGCGGGAGGGAGCAACTAATGAAAAACTGTTTTTT | CASSPREGATNEKLFF | TRBJ1-4 | - | - | TRBV4-1
TGTGCCAGCAGTTGGAGTAACGCGAACACCGGGGAGCTGTTTTTT | CASSWSNANTGELFF | TRBJ2-2 | - | - | TRBV6-1
TGTGCCAGCAGCTTAGGGTTTACAGGGGTGGGGGAGACCCAGTACTTC | CASSLGFTGVGETQYF | TRBJ2-5 | - | TRBD1 | TRBV7-8
TGTGCCTGGAAGCGGGTCCACCCTTCCACAGATACGCAGTATTTT | CAWKRVHPSTDTQYF | TRBJ2-3 | - | - | TRBV30
TGTGCCACCAGCAGAGATAGCGGGGGTTACAATGAGCAGTTCTTC | CATSRDSGGYNEQFF | TRBJ2-1 | once | TRBD2 | TRBV15
TGTGCCAGCAGTGCCAGGTGGGACTCCAATGAGCAGTTCTTC | CASSARWDSNEQFF | TRBJ2-1 | - | - | TRBV28
TGTGCCAGCAGCCCCACAGACAGGGGTTGGGGGTACTCCGAGCAGTACTTC | CASSPTDRGWGYSEQYF | TRBJ2-7 | - | TRBD1 | TRBV7-3
TGTGCCAGCAGCCCCCCGACTCCCGCCGTCTACGAGCAGTACTTC | CASSPPTPAVYEQYF | TRBJ2-7 | - | - | TRBV7-2
TGCGCCAGCAGGAAAACTACAGGGGGCGACGAGCAGTACTTC | CASRKTTGGDEQYF | TRBJ2-7 | - | TRBD1 | TRBV10-1
TGTGCCAGCAGCTTCTTCCAGGCTGGCTACACCTTC | CASSFFQAGYTF | TRBJ1-2 | - | - | TRBV7-8
TGCGCCAGCAGCGATGGACAGGGTAACACCGGGGAGCTGTTTTTT | CASSDGQGNTGELFF | TRBJ2-2 | - | TRBD1 | TRBV4-1
TGTGCCAGCAGTTTACGACTAGGGGTAGGGCAGTACTTC | CASSLRLGVGQYF | TRBJ2-7 | - | - | TRBV27
TGTGCCTGGAGTGTAAACGGTCTATGGGGCTACACCTTC | CAWSVNGLWGYTF | TRBJ1-2 | - | - | TRBV30
TGCGCCAGCAGCAGACAGGGGTCCACAGATACGCAGTATTTT | CASSRQGSTDTQYF | TRBJ2-3 | - | TRBD1 | TRBV5-1
TGCGCCAGCAGCCAAGATCGCGCAGGGGAGAGCTCTGGGGCCAACGTCCTGACTTTC | CASSQDRAGESSGANVLTF | TRBJ2-6 | - | - | TRBV4-1
TGTGCCTGGGATGCAAGCGGGGGGGCATCGACCGGGGAGCTGTTTTTT | CAWDASGGASTGELFF | TRBJ2-2 | - | TRBD2 | TRBV30
TGTGCCAGCAGTTTAACTAGCGCAAGTGAGCAGTTCTTC | CASSLTSASEQFF | TRBJ2-1 | - | TRBD2 | TRBV27
TGCAGTGCGGGGGGAGAGACCCAGTACTTC | CSAGGETQYF | TRBJ2-5 | - | - | TRBV20-1
TGTGCCAGCAGCCCGGGACTAGCGGGGACGTATGAGCAGTTCTTC | CASSPGLAGTYEQFF | TRBJ2-1 | - | TRBD2 | TRBV5-4
TGTGCCAGCACCCGGGACAGGGGTCTCGCGGAGCAGTACTTC | CASTRDRGLAEQYF | TRBJ2-7 | - | TRBD1 | TRBV6-5
TGTGCCAGTAGTATAAGGAGAGATACGCAGTATTTT | CASSIRRDTQYF | TRBJ2-3 | - | - | TRBV19
TGTGCCAGCAGCCAAGGCTTGACAGGTGCTGTACGGGGCGAGCAGTACTTC | CASSQGLTGAVRGEQYF | TRBJ2-7 | - | - | TRBV14
TGTGCTAGTGGTTTGGTAGCTAGCGGGAGCTTTCCCTACGAGCAGTACTTC | CASGLVASGSFPYEQYF | TRBJ2-7 | - | TRBD2 | TRBV12-5
TGTGCCAGCACCACTCCCTACTCTGGAAACACCATATATTTT | CASTTPYSGNTIYF | TRBJ1-3 | - | - | TRBV2
TGTGCTAGCAGCCGAGTGGGGGGTGGAGATACGCAGTATTTT | CASSRVGGGDTQYF | TRBJ2-3 | - | - | TRBV7-7
TGTGCCAGCAGCCCCCTAGGTTCGAGCGATGAGCAGTTCTTC | CASSPLGSSDEQFF | TRBJ2-1 | few | - | TRBV7-9
TGTGCCAGCAGTCCCCTCCCGGGGAGGGGGGATGGCTACACCTTC | CASSPLPGRGDGYTF | TRBJ1-2 | - | - | TRBV27
TGTGCCAGCAGCCCCGAAGCAGGGACTAATGAAAAACTGTTTTTT | CASSPEAGTNEKLFF | TRBJ1-4 | - | - | TRBV7-6
TGTGCCAGCAGGCGGGCTTCCCTCAAATACGAGCAGTACTTC | CASRRASLKYEQYF | TRBJ2-7 | - | - | TRBV5-6
TGTGCTAGTGGAACCTCCATGGGCCTATTTAATCAGCCCCAGCATTTT | CASGTSMGLFNQPQHF | TRBJ1-5 | - | - | TRBV12-5
TGTGCCATCTCCGGGACAGTGGATCAGCCCCAGCATTTT | CAISGTVDQPQHF | TRBJ1-5 | - | TRBD1 | TRBV10-3
TGTGCCAGCAGCCCGAGGAAGGGGCGCAATTATGGCTACACCTTC | CASSPRKGRNYGYTF | TRBJ1-2 | - | - | TRBV21-1
TGTGCCAGCAGCTCCAATCCCGGGACACCTCAAGAGACCCAGTACTTC | CASSSNPGTPQETQYF | TRBJ2-5 | - | - | TRBV5-6
TGTGCCAGCAGCTCCCGCCCGGGTTTTAATTCACCCCTCCACTTT | CASSSRPGFNSPLHF | TRBJ1-6 | - | - | TRBV7-2
TGTGCCAGCAGCTTGGGACAGTGGACTAATAATTCACCCCTCCACTTT | CASSLGQWTNNSPLHF | TRBJ1-6 | - | - | TRBV5-4
TGTGCCAGCAGTGAGGGGACAGGGCCCTACAATGAGCAGTTCTTC | CASSEGTGPYNEQFF | TRBJ2-1 | - | TRBD1 | TRBV25-1
TGCGCCAGCAGCCAAGTTATCCAAGAGACCCAGTACTTC | CASSQVIQETQYF | TRBJ2-5 | - | - | TRBV4-1